This T cell receptor (beta chain) appears in the sequencing data of a study of T cells in Graves' hyperthyroidism and ophthalmopathy. From RNA transcripts, TCR beta CDR3 regions were amplified. A first-round RT-PCR of the TCR CDR3 used the HTBI primer set. TCRdb called the multiplex PCR reads again in MiXCR, with one record for every CDR3 protein. The sample carries about 350,000 distinct CDR3 sequences, 18% recorded once. CDR1 and CDR2 (germline): MDHEN, SYDVKM. V was cut by 3 bases and J by 3 bases, with 9 bases left in between. This CDR3 region has 14 residues. This clonotype was picked up many times.

The clonotype originates from a woman between 40 and 55 years old with Graves' ophthalmopathy. Sequenced: blood. The chain has TRBV28 and TRBJ1-3; D gene ambiguous. In DNA form, the CDR3 reads TGTGCCAGCAGTTTCGCGGGGATTGGAAACACCATATATTTT. Its protein is CASSFAGIGNTIYF.